The clone carrying this T cell receptor (beta chain) was observed at least ten times. Its cognate antigen is unknown. Using unique molecular identifiers, the investigators prepared the TCRbeta library. One entry per CDR3 protein, called by TCRdb with MiXCR from the PCR reads. The sample lists about 110,000 distinct CDR3 sequences, about 6.4% occurring once. This CDR3 has 14 amino acids. Trimming removed 1 base at V and 6 bases at J, with 13 bases between. This sample stems from a study of T-cell reconstitution after alpha-beta-depleted transplantation in children. Whole-study findings and limits: Approximately two months post-transplant, alpha-beta T cells reportedly originated from several hundred expanded graft clones. T-cell counts and diversity were attributed mostly to newly produced T cells one year after transplant.

The rearrangement uses TRBV12-3 or TRBV12-4 and TRBJ2-7, with a tentative D call TRBD2 (6 bases). The clonotype was recovered from a male patient aged 2-15 years who had a stem cell transplant for acute lymphoblastic leukemia, so the T cells may come from the graft donor. The sequencing here drew on PBMCs, mostly from graft donor cells, taken 360 days after TCRalphabeta/CD19-depleted stem cell transplant. The CDR3 protein is CASSLGRALSEQYF. CDR3 nucleotides: TGTGCCAGCAGTTTAGGGAGGGCCCTCTCCGAGCAGTACTTC.